The source of this T cell receptor (beta chain) is a study of T-cell reconstitution after alpha-beta-depleted transplantation in children. Study observations and caveats: Some patients showed high day-60 TCRbeta diversity, which derived from surviving recipient T cells and thymic progenitors. The study reportedly traced alpha-beta T cells about two months after transplant to several hundred expanded graft clones. By one year post-transplant, T-cell counts and diversity largely arose from T cells that were newly produced.

Unique molecular identifiers were built into the TCRbeta library. TCRdb reprocessed the PCR reads via MiXCR and lists one record per CDR3 protein. The table shows around 490,000 distinct CDR3 sequences, with 10% to 12% occurring only once. The table lists this clonotype with a few counts. Antigen specificity is unknown. V lost 5 bases and J lost 4; bases outside the gene matches: 3. The CDR3 contains 12 residues. Germline lookup yields CDR1 SQVTM and CDR2 ANQGSEA. Source: PBMCs, mostly from graft donor cells, taken 180 days after TCRalphabeta/CD19-depleted stem cell transplant. The sequence derives from a female patient between 2 and 15 years old who had a stem cell transplant for aplastic anemia, so the T cells may come from the graft donor. This chain links TRBV29-1 with TRBJ2-5, with 8 bases that match TRBD2. The chain's CDR3 is CSVSGSRETQYF. CDR3 in DNA: TGCAGCGTTAGCGGGAGTCGAGAGACCCAGTACTTC.